This TCR beta chain is from a study of cytomegalovirus exposure and HLA in healthy donors. Per germline, CDR1 SEHNR and CDR2 FQNEAQ (reference sequence). Trimming removed 6 bases from V and 7 bases from J, with 15 bases in between. This CDR3 is built from 14 residues. 13 Jbeta primers and 60 Vbeta primers were used for the PCR. The protocol was immunoSEQ multiplex PCR, while the TCRdb copy is restricted to in-frame clones and leaves out a portion. This table holds approximately 150,000 clones, 75% found once. This clone has only a few counts. The source material was PBMCs. The origin of this receptor is a male donor in good health and CMV-seronegative. This chain joins TRBV7-9 and TRBJ1-4; D may be TRBD1 (5 bases). The CDR3 reads CASRSGAGTEKLFF. The CDR3 DNA reads as TGTGCCAGCAGGTCTGGGGCCGGTACTGAAAAACTGTTTTTT. The whole variable domain, remainder taken from reference TRBV7-9 and TRBJ1-4, is DTGVSQNPRHKITKRGQNVTFRCDPISEHNRLYWYRQTLGQGPEFLTYFQNEAQLEKSRLLSDRFSAERPKGSFSTLEIQRTEQGDSAMYLCASRSGAGTEKLFFGSGTQLSVL.